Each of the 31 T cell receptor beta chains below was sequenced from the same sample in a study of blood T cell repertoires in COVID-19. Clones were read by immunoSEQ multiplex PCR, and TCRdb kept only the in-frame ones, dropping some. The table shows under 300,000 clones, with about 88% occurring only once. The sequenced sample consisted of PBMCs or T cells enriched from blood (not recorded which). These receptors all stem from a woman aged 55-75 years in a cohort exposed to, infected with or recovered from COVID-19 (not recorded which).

The CDR3 coding sequence is TGCGCCAGCAGCCTTCAACAGGGGGCTCCCCTCCACTTT. Protein sequence: CASSLQQGAPLHF. The J gene is TRBJ1-6, the V gene TRBV4-1; 9 bases agree with TRBD1. The V gene end was trimmed by 4 bases and the J gene end by 13 bases; junction bases not matched to a gene: 5. The CDR3 consists of 13 residues. Germline CDR1 and CDR2: MGHRA and YSYEKL.

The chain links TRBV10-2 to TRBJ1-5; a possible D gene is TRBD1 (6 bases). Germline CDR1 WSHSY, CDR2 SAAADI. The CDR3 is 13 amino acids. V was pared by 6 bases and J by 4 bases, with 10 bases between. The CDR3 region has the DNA TGCGCCAGCAGACAGGGAAGGAATCAGCCCCAGCATTTT. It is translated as CASRQGRNQPQHF.

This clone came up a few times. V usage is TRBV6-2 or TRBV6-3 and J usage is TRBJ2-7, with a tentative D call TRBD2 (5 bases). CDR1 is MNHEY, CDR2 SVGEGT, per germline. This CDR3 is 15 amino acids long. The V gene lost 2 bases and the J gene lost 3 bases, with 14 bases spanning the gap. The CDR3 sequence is CASSYPRTGNYEQYF. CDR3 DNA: TGTGCCAGCAGTTACCCCAGGACTGGAAACTACGAGCAGTACTTC.

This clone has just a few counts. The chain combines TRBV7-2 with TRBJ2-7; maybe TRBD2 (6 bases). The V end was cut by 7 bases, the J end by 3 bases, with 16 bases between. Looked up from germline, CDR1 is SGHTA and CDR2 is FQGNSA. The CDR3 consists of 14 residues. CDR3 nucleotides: TGTGCCAGCACCTATGGGGGAGGCAACTACGAGCAGTACTTC. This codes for CASTYGGGNYEQYF.

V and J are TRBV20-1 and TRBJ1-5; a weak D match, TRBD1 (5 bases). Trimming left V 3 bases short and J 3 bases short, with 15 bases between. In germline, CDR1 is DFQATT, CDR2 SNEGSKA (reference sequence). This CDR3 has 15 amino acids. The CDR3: CSASFQGKNNQPQHF. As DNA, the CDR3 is TGCAGTGCTAGTTTCCAGGGAAAAAACAATCAGCCCCAGCATTTT.

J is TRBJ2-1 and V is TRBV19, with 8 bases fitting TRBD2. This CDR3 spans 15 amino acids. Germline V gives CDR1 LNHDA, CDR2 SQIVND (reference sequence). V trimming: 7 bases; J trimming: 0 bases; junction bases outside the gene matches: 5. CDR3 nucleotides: TGTGCCAGTACGTTAGCGGGGAGCTCCTACAATGAGCAGTTCTTC. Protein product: CASTLAGSSYNEQFF.

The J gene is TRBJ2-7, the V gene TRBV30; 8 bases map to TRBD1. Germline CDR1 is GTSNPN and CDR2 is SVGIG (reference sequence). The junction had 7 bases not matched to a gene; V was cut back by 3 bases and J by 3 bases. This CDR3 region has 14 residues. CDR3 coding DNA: TGTGCCTGGAGAAGGACAGGGTGGAACTACGAGCAGTACTTC. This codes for CAWRRTGWNYEQYF.

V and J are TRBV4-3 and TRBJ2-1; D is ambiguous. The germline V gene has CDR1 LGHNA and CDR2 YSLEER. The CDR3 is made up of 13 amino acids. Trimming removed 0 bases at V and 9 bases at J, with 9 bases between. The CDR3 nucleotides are TGCGCCAGCAGCCAAGATTTCGGCGGTGAGCAGTTCTTC. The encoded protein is CASSQDFGGEQFF.

This CDR3 reads CAGKPGLAVGHEQFF. CDR3 nucleotide sequence: TGTGCCGGCAAACCGGGACTAGCGGTCGGCCATGAGCAGTTCTTC. The chain is built from TRBV2 and TRBJ2-1; 11 nucleotides agree with TRBD2. V dropped 11 bases and J dropped 8; count of bases not matched to a gene: 14. The CDR3 covers 15 residues. The germline CDR1 and CDR2 sequences are SNHLY and FYNNEI.

The CDR3 nucleotides are TGTGCCAGCAGCTTAGGGAGTCGGGCCAGCACAGATACGCAGTATTTT. As protein: CASSLGSRASTDTQYF. The chain uses TRBV7-3 and TRBJ2-3; D is possibly TRBD2 (5 bases). Germline V gene data show CDR1 as SGHTA and CDR2 as FQGTGA. The CDR3 extends over 16 amino acids. V lost 2 bases and J lost 0, with 12 bases in between.

CDR3 amino acids: CASSLYNNEKLFF. Here the CDR3 DNA reads TGTGCCAGCAGCTTATACAACAATGAAAAACTGTTTTTT. This sequence joins TRBV7-2 and TRBJ1-4; D remains ambiguous. Germline-derived CDR1 and CDR2 are SGHTA and FQGNSA. The CDR3 spans 13 residues. Trimming took off 2 bases at V and 5 bases at J, with 6 bases between the two ends.

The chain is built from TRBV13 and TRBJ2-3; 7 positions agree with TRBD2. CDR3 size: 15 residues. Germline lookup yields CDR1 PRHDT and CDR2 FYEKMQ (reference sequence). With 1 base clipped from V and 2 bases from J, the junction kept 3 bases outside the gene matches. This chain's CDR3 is CASSLAGGLTDTQYF. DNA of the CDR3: TGTGCCAGCAGCTTAGCGGGAGGCCTCACAGATACGCAGTATTTT.

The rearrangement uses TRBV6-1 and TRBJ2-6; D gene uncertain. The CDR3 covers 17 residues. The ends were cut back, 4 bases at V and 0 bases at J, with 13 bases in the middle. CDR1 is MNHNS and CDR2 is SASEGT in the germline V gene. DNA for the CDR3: TGTGCCAGCAGTGTGGCAGTCGCCCTCTCTGGGGCCAACGTCCTGACTTTC. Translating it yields CASSVAVALSGANVLTF.

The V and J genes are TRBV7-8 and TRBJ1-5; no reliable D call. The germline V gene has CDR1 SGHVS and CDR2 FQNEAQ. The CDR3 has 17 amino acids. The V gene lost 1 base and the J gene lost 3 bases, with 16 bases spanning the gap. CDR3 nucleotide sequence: TGTGCCAGCAGCTTAGTACCTACCACCCGACTCAATCAGCCCCAGCATTTT. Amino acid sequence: CASSLVPTTRLNQPQHF.

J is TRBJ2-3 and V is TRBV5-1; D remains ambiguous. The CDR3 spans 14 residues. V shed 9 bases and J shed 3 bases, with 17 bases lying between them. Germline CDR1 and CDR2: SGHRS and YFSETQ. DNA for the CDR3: TGCGCCACCAATCGAGGCCTAGAGACAGATACGCAGTATTTT. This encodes CATNRGLETDTQYF.

The CDR3: CASSLWTSGSGELFF. The DNA of the CDR3 is TGTGCCAGCAGCCTATGGACTAGCGGGAGCGGGGAGCTGTTTTTT. V is TRBV5-6 and J is TRBJ2-2; 13 nucleotides align to TRBD2. J lost 7 bases, V lost 4 bases, and 4 bases had no gene match. This CDR3 has 15 amino acids. The germline CDR1 and CDR2 sequences are SGHDT and YYEEEE.

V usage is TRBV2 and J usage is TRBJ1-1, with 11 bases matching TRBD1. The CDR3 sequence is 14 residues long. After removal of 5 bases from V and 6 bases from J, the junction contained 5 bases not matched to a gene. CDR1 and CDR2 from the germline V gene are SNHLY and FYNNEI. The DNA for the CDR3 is TGTGCCAGCAGTAGCGGACAGGGGGCGGCTGAAGCTTTCTTT. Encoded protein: CASSSGQGAAEAFF.

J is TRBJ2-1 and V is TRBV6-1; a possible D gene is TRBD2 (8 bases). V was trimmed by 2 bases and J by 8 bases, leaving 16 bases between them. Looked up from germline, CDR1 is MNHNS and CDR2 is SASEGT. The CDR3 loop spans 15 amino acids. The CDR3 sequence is CASSEREGALDEQFF. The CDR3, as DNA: TGTGCCAGCAGTGAACGGGAGGGGGCTTTGGATGAGCAGTTCTTC.

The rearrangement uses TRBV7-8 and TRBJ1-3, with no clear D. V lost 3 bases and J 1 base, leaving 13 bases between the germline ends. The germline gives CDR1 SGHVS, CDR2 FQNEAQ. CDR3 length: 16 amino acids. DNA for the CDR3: TGTGCCAGCAGCTTGGTATCCGGAGTTTCTGGAAACACCATATATTTT. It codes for CASSLVSGVSGNTIYF.

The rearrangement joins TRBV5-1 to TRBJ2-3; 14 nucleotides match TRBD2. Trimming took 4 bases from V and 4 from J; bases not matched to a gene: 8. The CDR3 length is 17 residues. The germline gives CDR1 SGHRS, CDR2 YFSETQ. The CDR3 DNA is TGCGCCAGCAGCCCGAAGGGACTAGCGGGAGTTGCAGATACGCAGTATTTT. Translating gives CASSPKGLAGVADTQYF.

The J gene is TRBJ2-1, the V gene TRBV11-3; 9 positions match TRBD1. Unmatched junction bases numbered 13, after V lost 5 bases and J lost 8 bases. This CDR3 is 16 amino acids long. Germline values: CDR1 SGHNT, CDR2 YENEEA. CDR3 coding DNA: TGTGCCAGCAGCCTGGGACAGGGAGGTTTGGTGGATGAGCAGTTCTTC. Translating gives CASSLGQGGLVDEQFF. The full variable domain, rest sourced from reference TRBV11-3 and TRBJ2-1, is EAGVVQSPRYKIIEKKQPVAFWCNPISGHNTLYWYLQNLGQGPELLIRYENEEAVDDSQLPKDRFSAERLKGVDSTLKIQPAELGDSAVYLCASSLGQGGLVDEQFFGPGTRLTVL.

CDR3 DNA: TGTGCCAGCAGCTCATCCAGGGGCGACAGTCAGCCCCAGCATTTT. Translated: CASSSSRGDSQPQHF. J is TRBJ1-5 and V is TRBV7-3; possibly TRBD1 for D (6 bases). This CDR3 region has 15 residues. The germline gives CDR1 SGHTA, CDR2 FQGTGA. The ends were cut back, 4 bases at V and 6 bases at J, with 16 bases in the middle.

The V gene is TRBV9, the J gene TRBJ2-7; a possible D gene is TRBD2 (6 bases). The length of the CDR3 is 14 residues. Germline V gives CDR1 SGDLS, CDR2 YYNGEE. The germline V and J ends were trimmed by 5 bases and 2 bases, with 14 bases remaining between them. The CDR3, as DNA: TGTGCCAGCAGTTCCGGGACTGGTCCCTACGAGCAGTACTTC. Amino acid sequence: CASSSGTGPYEQYF.

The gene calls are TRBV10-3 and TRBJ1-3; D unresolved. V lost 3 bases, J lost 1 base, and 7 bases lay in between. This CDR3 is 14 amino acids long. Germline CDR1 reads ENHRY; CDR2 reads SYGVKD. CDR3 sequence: CAISDMQSGNTIYF. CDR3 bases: TGTGCCATCAGTGACATGCAGTCTGGAAACACCATATATTTT.

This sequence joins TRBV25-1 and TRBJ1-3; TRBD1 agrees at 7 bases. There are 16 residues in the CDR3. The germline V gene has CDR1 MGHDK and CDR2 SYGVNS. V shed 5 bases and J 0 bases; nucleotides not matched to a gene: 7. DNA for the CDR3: TGTGCCAGCAGTTTGGGGACAGTGAGCTCTGGAAACACCATATATTTT. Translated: CASSLGTVSSGNTIYF.

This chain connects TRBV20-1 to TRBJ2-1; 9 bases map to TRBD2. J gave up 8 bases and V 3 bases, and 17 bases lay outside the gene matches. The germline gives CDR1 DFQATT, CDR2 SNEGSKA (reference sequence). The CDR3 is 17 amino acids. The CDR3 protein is CSASQRGGRARRDEQFF. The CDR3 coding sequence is TGCAGTGCTAGTCAGCGGGGCGGGAGGGCCAGGAGGGATGAGCAGTTCTTC.

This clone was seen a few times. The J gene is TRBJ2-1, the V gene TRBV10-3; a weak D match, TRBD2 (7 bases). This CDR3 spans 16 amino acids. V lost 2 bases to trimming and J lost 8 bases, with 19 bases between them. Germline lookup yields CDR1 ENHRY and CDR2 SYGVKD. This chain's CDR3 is CAISERKGGGQDEQFF. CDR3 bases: TGTGCCATCAGTGAGCGGAAGGGGGGAGGGCAGGATGAGCAGTTCTTC.

CDR3: CASSLVVGMITDTQYF. The CDR3 bases are TGTGCCAGCAGCTTAGTAGTCGGGATGATAACAGATACGCAGTATTTT. The chain carries TRBV13 and TRBJ2-3, with a tentative D call TRBD2 (5 bases). CDR3 size: 16 residues. V lost 1 base and J 3 bases, leaving 14 bases between the germline ends. Per the germline V gene, CDR1 is PRHDT and CDR2 is FYEKMQ (reference sequence).

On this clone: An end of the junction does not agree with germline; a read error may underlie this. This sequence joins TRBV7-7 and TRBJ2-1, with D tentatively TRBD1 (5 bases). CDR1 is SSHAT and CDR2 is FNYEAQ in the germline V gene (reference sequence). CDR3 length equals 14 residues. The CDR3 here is CASSLGADTFEQFF. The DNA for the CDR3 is TGTGCTAGCAGCTTAGGTGCGGACACTTTTGAGCAGTTCTTC.

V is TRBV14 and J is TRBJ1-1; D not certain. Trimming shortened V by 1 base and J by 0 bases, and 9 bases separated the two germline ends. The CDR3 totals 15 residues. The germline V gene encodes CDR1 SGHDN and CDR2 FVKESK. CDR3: CASSQAGLMNTEAFF. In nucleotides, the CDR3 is TGTGCCAGCAGCCAAGCAGGTCTCATGAACACTGAAGCTTTCTTT.

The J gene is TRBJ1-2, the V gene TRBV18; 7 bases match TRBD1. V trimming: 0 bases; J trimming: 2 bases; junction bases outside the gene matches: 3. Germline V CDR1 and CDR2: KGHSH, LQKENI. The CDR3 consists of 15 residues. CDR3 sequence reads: CASSPPGTANYGYTF. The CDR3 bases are TGTGCCAGCTCACCACCCGGGACAGCAAACTATGGCTACACCTTC.